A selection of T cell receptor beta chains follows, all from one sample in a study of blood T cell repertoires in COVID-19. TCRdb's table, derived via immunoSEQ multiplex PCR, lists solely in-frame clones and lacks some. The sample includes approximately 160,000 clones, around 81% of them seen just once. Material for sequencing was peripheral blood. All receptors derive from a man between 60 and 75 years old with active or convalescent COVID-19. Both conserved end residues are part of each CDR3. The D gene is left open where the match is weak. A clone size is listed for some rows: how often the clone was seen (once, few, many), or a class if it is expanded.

cdr3_aa: CASSWGQGGRETQYF; cdr3_nt: TGCGCCAGCAGCTGGGGACAGGGGGGGCGCGAGACCCAGTACTTC; j_call: TRBJ2-5; clone_size: .; v_call: TRBV5-1; d_call: TRBD1
cdr3_aa: CASSKGTGYTGELFF; cdr3_nt: TGTGCCAGCAGCAAGGGTACAGGGTACACCGGGGAGCTGTTTTTT; j_call: TRBJ2-2; clone_size: .; v_call: TRBV11-2; d_call: .
cdr3_aa: CASSQVGGPYNEQFF; cdr3_nt: TGTGCCAGCAGCCAAGTGGGGGGTCCCTACAATGAGCAGTTCTTC; j_call: TRBJ2-1; clone_size: .; v_call: TRBV14; d_call: .
cdr3_aa: CASSLAGRTDTQYF; cdr3_nt: TGTGCCAGCAGCTTAGCAGGGCGCACAGATACGCAGTATTTT; j_call: TRBJ2-3; clone_size: once; v_call: TRBV13; d_call: .
cdr3_aa: CASRSSSYNSPLHF; cdr3_nt: TGCGCCAGCAGGTCGAGCTCCTATAATTCACCCCTCCACTTT; j_call: TRBJ1-6; clone_size: few; v_call: TRBV5-1; d_call: .
cdr3_aa: CASSPRAFPDTQYF; cdr3_nt: TGTGCCAGCTCACCACGGGCCTTCCCAGATACGCAGTATTTT; j_call: TRBJ2-3; clone_size: .; v_call: TRBV18; d_call: .
cdr3_aa: CASSVAGGPEAFF; cdr3_nt: TGTGCCAGCAGCGTAGCAGGGGGTCCTGAAGCTTTCTTT; j_call: TRBJ1-1; clone_size: .; v_call: TRBV9; d_call: TRBD1
cdr3_aa: CASSFGSSYEQYF; cdr3_nt: TGTGCCAGCAGCTTCGGTAGCTCCTACGAGCAGTACTTC; j_call: TRBJ2-7; clone_size: .; v_call: TRBV7-6; d_call: .
cdr3_aa: CASSFNPGETQYF; cdr3_nt: TGTGCCAGCAGCTTTAACCCGGGGGAGACCCAGTACTTC; j_call: TRBJ2-5; clone_size: .; v_call: TRBV7-2; d_call: .
cdr3_aa: CASSEGASGRAADTQYF; cdr3_nt: TGCGCCAGCAGTGAGGGAGCTAGCGGGAGGGCCGCAGATACGCAGTATTTT; j_call: TRBJ2-3; clone_size: .; v_call: TRBV10-1; d_call: TRBD2
cdr3_aa: CASSRQGASNEQFF; cdr3_nt: TGTGCCAGCAGTAGACAGGGGGCATCGAATGAGCAGTTCTTC; j_call: TRBJ2-1; clone_size: .; v_call: TRBV27; d_call: TRBD1
cdr3_aa: CASSYRGPEEKLFF; cdr3_nt: TGTGCCAGCAGTTACAGGGGCCCGGAGGAAAAACTGTTTTTT; j_call: TRBJ1-4; clone_size: .; v_call: TRBV6-5; d_call: .
cdr3_aa: CASRQTGVTNTEAFF; cdr3_nt: TGTGCCAGCAGGCAAACAGGGGTTACGAACACTGAAGCTTTCTTT; j_call: TRBJ1-1; clone_size: once; v_call: TRBV3-1/TRBV3-2; d_call: TRBD1
cdr3_aa: CASSNRDRGRDEQYF; cdr3_nt: TGTGCCAGTAGTAACCGGGACAGGGGAAGGGACGAGCAGTACTTC; j_call: TRBJ2-7; clone_size: .; v_call: TRBV19; d_call: TRBD1
cdr3_aa: CATSSGQGRGTEAFF; cdr3_nt: TGTGCCACCAGCAGCGGACAGGGGAGGGGCACTGAAGCTTTCTTT; j_call: TRBJ1-1; clone_size: .; v_call: TRBV15; d_call: TRBD1
cdr3_aa: CASSDLTTQETQYF; cdr3_nt: TGTGCCAGCAGTGATCTAACTACCCAAGAGACCCAGTACTTC; j_call: TRBJ2-5; clone_size: .; v_call: TRBV2; d_call: .
cdr3_aa: CAISESGTGGREAFF; cdr3_nt: TGTGCCATCAGTGAGTCGGGGACAGGGGGCAGGGAAGCTTTCTTT; j_call: TRBJ1-1; clone_size: .; v_call: TRBV10-3; d_call: TRBD1
cdr3_aa: CASRPFLAGDETQYF; cdr3_nt: TGTGCCAGCAGGCCCTTCCTAGCGGGAGATGAGACCCAGTACTTC; j_call: TRBJ2-5; clone_size: .; v_call: TRBV3-1/TRBV3-2; d_call: TRBD2
cdr3_aa: CASSFSGGGTDTQYF; cdr3_nt: TGTGCCAGCAGCTTCTCGGGGGGGGGCACAGATACGCAGTATTTT; j_call: TRBJ2-3; clone_size: .; v_call: TRBV5-5; d_call: TRBD2
cdr3_aa: CASSPSLAGGTDTQYF; cdr3_nt: TGTGCCAGCAGCCCCTCCCTAGCGGGGGGCACAGATACGCAGTATTTT; j_call: TRBJ2-3; clone_size: .; v_call: TRBV13; d_call: TRBD2
cdr3_aa: CASSLFDRDTEAFF; cdr3_nt: TGTGCCAGCTCACTATTCGACAGGGACACTGAAGCTTTCTTT; j_call: TRBJ1-1; clone_size: .; v_call: TRBV18; d_call: TRBD1
cdr3_aa: CASSFGTGGPQETQYF; cdr3_nt: TGTGCCAGCAGCTTTGGGACAGGGGGACCCCAAGAGACCCAGTACTTC; j_call: TRBJ2-5; clone_size: .; v_call: TRBV5-4; d_call: TRBD1
cdr3_aa: CASSLPGSLSYEQYF; cdr3_nt: TGTGCCAGCAGCCTCCCGGGATCACTCTCCTACGAGCAGTACTTC; j_call: TRBJ2-7; clone_size: .; v_call: TRBV7-9; d_call: .
cdr3_aa: CASSPRDFLSPLHF; cdr3_nt: TGTGCCAGCAGCCCCCGGGACTTCCTTTCACCCCTCCACTTT; j_call: TRBJ1-6; clone_size: .; v_call: TRBV3-1/TRBV3-2; d_call: .
cdr3_aa: CASSLGDRVYGGELFF; cdr3_nt: TGTGCCAGCAGCTTGGGGGACAGGGTCTATGGCGGGGAGCTGTTTTTT; j_call: TRBJ2-2; clone_size: .; v_call: TRBV5-5; d_call: TRBD1
cdr3_aa: CASSPRTDTGELFF; cdr3_nt: TGTGCCAGCTCACCCCGGACAGACACCGGGGAGCTGTTTTTT; j_call: TRBJ2-2; clone_size: .; v_call: TRBV18; d_call: .
cdr3_aa: CASSPGTFYEKLFF; cdr3_nt: TGTGCCAGCAGTCCCGGGACATTCTATGAAAAACTGTTTTTT; j_call: TRBJ1-4; clone_size: .; v_call: TRBV6-6; d_call: .
cdr3_aa: CASSGGFGDEQYF; cdr3_nt: TGTGCCAGCAGTGGAGGGTTTGGCGACGAGCAGTACTTC; j_call: TRBJ2-7; clone_size: few; v_call: TRBV2; d_call: .
cdr3_aa: CASSQDSGRLAQYF; cdr3_nt: TGTGCCAGCAGCCAAGATAGCGGGAGGCTGGCGCAGTATTTT; j_call: TRBJ2-3; clone_size: .; v_call: TRBV3-1/TRBV3-2; d_call: TRBD2
cdr3_aa: CASSRRSTGYSPTEAFF; cdr3_nt: TGTGCCAGCAGCCGACGATCGACAGGGTATTCGCCCACTGAAGCTTTCTTT; j_call: TRBJ1-1; clone_size: few; v_call: TRBV6-6; d_call: TRBD1
cdr3_aa: CASTSGLDTQYF; cdr3_nt: TGTGCCAGTACTTCAGGGTTGGATACGCAGTATTTT; j_call: TRBJ2-3; clone_size: .; v_call: TRBV25-1; d_call: .